These 27 T cell receptor beta chains share one sample of origin, sequenced in a study of T cell repertoires in cytomegalovirus infection. The antigens of these receptors remain unknown. Each CDR3 protein gets one entry after TCRdb re-called the reads with MiXCR. In the table there are approximately 130,000 distinct CDR3 sequences, roughly 25% of which are singletons. Sequences were obtained from PBMCs, sequenced either directly or after in vitro stimulation (not recorded which). The receptors were gathered from a human donor in good health (CMV status not recorded). Some clones in this sample may be carry-over from other donors' samples.

DNA for the CDR3: TGTGCCAGCAGCTCAACCGGGGACAGGGAAAAAAAAGAGCACTATGGCTACACCTTC. Residues: CASSSTGDREKKEHYGYTF. The chain is built from TRBV7-9 and TRBJ1-2; 9 bases align to TRBD1. After removal of 4 bases from V and 3 bases from J, the junction contained 18 bases not matched to a gene. Germline CDR1 and CDR2: SEHNR and FQNEAQ (reference sequence). The CDR3 is 19 residues long.

This clonotype turned up a few times. V and J are TRBV20-1 and TRBJ1-5; D gene ambiguous. The CDR3 has 13 residues. V was clipped by 3 bases and J by 0 bases, with 6 bases between them. Germline CDR1 is DFQATT and CDR2 is SNEGSKA (reference sequence). The CDR3 loop is CSASPDSNQPQHF. The DNA of the CDR3 is TGCAGTGCTAGTCCCGATAGCAATCAGCCCCAGCATTTT.

This clonotype was counted only a few times. The chain has TRBV5-1 and TRBJ2-2; 9 bases agree with TRBD2. The CDR3 is made up of 14 amino acids. Per germline, CDR1 SGHRS and CDR2 YFSETQ. With V trimmed by 6 bases and J by 1 base, 1 base remained unmatched. CDR3: CASTTSGNTGELFF. CDR3 sequence (DNA): TGCGCCAGCACGACTAGCGGGAACACCGGGGAGCTGTTTTTT.

This clonotype was counted at least ten times. This chain connects TRBV7-3 to TRBJ2-1; 8 bases are shared with TRBD1. Unmatched junction bases numbered 8, after V lost 4 bases and J lost 3 bases. Germline CDR1 SGHTA, CDR2 FQGTGA. The CDR3 has 16 residues. The CDR3 here is CASSSSGTGFYNEQFF. CDR3 nucleotides: TGTGCCAGCAGCTCGTCCGGGACAGGCTTCTACAATGAGCAGTTCTTC.

The chain has TRBV20-1 and TRBJ1-3, with a weak D call TRBD1 (5 bases). Trimming stripped 0 bases from V and 5 bases from J, with 11 bases between. In germline, CDR1 is DFQATT, CDR2 SNEGSKA (reference sequence). This CDR3 comprises 14 residues. In nucleotides, the CDR3 is TGCAGTGCTAGAGAGGGGGGAAATAGAAACACCATATATTTT. Encoded protein: CSAREGGNRNTIYF.

This clonotype was detected ten times or more. The chain joins TRBV11-3 to TRBJ1-1; D is undetermined. The germline V gene encodes CDR1 SGHNT and CDR2 YENEEA. The CDR3 is 14 residues long. The germline V and J ends were trimmed by 1 base and 4 bases, with 10 bases remaining between them. The CDR3: CASSLGSGSTEAFF. CDR3 DNA: TGTGCCAGCAGCTTAGGTTCGGGAAGCACTGAAGCTTTCTTT.

The gene calls are TRBV5-1 and TRBJ2-1; 10 bases align to TRBD2. Germline V CDR1 and CDR2: SGHRS, YFSETQ. The CDR3 has 17 residues. V trimming: 0 bases; J trimming: 0 bases; junction bases outside the gene matches: 3. The CDR3 coding sequence is TGCGCCAGCAGCTTGGCCCCTAGCGGGAGCTCCTACAATGAGCAGTTCTTC. This encodes CASSLAPSGSSYNEQFF.

This clonotype was observed many times. CDR3 in amino acids: CASWNRPLAAGNTIYF. The DNA of the CDR3 is TGTGCCAGCTGGAACAGGCCTTTGGCGGCTGGAAACACCATATATTTT. The chain carries TRBV6-1 and TRBJ1-3, with D maybe TRBD1 (5 bases). The CDR3 spans 16 residues. Germline V lookup: CDR1 MNHNS, CDR2 SASEGT. V was shortened by 8 bases and J by 2 bases, with 19 bases between the two germline ends.

The gene calls are TRBV5-6 and TRBJ2-5, with TRBD2 matching over 9 bases. Germline CDR1 and CDR2: SGHDT and YYEEEE. The CDR3 loop spans 17 amino acids. Trimming removed 4 bases from V and 0 bases from J; junction bases left unmatched: 10. The CDR3 DNA sequence: TGTGCCAGCAGCCCGCCCGCGGGACTAGCCCACCAAGAGACCCAGTACTTC. Protein sequence: CASSPPAGLAHQETQYF.

This clonotype showed up many times. The rearrangement joins TRBV7-2 to TRBJ2-3; TRBD2 is a possible D gene (5 bases). This CDR3 is built from 14 residues. Germline V gene data show CDR1 as SGHTA and CDR2 as FQGNSA. Trimming removed 0 bases from V and 4 bases from J, with 8 bases in between. CDR3 bases: TGTGCCAGCAGCTTAGCGGGAGCGTCAGATACGCAGTATTTT. Translating gives CASSLAGASDTQYF.

The chain has TRBV19 and TRBJ1-5; D is ambiguous. The V end was cut by 10 bases, the J end by 8 bases, with 15 bases between. The CDR3 is 12 amino acids. Germline assignment: CDR1 LNHDA and CDR2 SQIVND (reference sequence). The chain's CDR3 is CATGLFQEPQHF. CDR3 sequence (DNA): TGTGCCACCGGCCTTTTCCAAGAGCCCCAGCATTTT.

This clonotype was counted between two and nine times. The V and J genes are TRBV3-1 and TRBJ2-1; D possibly corresponds to TRBD2 (5 bases). Trimming left V 0 bases short and J 7 bases short, with 13 bases between. Germline assignment: CDR1 LGHDT and CDR2 YNNKEL (reference sequence). The CDR3 sequence is 15 residues long. DNA for the CDR3: TGTGCCAGCAGCCAAGAGAATCTCCGGAGGAATGAGCAGTTCTTC. Amino acid sequence: CASSQENLRRNEQFF.

This chain uses TRBV19 with TRBJ1-1; D gene uncertain. The CDR3 is 13 residues long. With 5 bases removed from V and 2 bases from J, the gap between germline ends came to 9 bases. Germline-derived CDR1 and CDR2 are LNHDA and SQIVND (reference sequence). The CDR3 loop is CASSLHSNTEAFF. Here the CDR3 DNA reads TGTGCCAGTAGTTTGCACAGCAACACTGAAGCTTTCTTT.

This clonotype was found many times. V gene TRBV6-2 or TRBV6-3 combines with J gene TRBJ1-4, with a weak D call TRBD1 (5 bases). Germline CDR1 is MNHEY and CDR2 is SVGEGT. The length of the CDR3 is 15 residues. V was trimmed by 6 bases and J by 5 bases, leaving 16 bases between them. The CDR3 loop is CASRYTGRKNEKLFF. In DNA, the CDR3 is TGTGCCAGCAGGTACACAGGTCGTAAAAATGAAAAACTGTTTTTT.

J is TRBJ1-5 and V is TRBV28; no reliable D call. The V end lost 5 bases, the J end lost 0 bases, and 8 bases lay between the germline ends. The CDR3 is 14 residues long. Germline assignment: CDR1 MDHEN and CDR2 SYDVKM. The CDR3 loop reads CASSQSNSNQPQHF. Written as DNA, the CDR3 is TGTGCCAGCAGTCAATCTAATAGCAATCAGCCCCAGCATTTT.

V usage is TRBV20-1 and J usage is TRBJ2-1, with 8 bases aligning to TRBD2. There are 16 residues in the CDR3. V was pared by 1 base and J by 3 bases, with 8 bases of the junction left unmatched. Per germline, CDR1 DFQATT and CDR2 SNEGSKA (reference sequence). CDR3 amino acids: CSARASGSGGYNEQFF. The CDR3, as DNA: TGCAGTGCTAGAGCCAGCGGGAGTGGGGGCTACAATGAGCAGTTCTTC.

This clonotype was counted many times. This chain uses TRBV7-2 with TRBJ2-3, with TRBD2 matching 9 bases. The CDR3 runs to 15 residues. Trimming removed 3 bases from V and 4 bases from J; junction bases left unmatched: 5. From germline, CDR1 is SGHTA and CDR2 FQGNSA. CDR3 DNA: TGTGCCAGCAGCTTCGTGGGACTAGCAGCAGATACGCAGTATTTT. Protein product: CASSFVGLAADTQYF.

This chain links TRBV28 with TRBJ1-1, with 10 bases identical to TRBD1. The ends lost 7 bases at V and 0 bases at J; junction bases unmatched: 11. Per germline, CDR1 MDHEN and CDR2 SYDVKM. The CDR3 is 17 amino acids. CDR3 residues: CASTLETGGSMNTEAFF. As DNA, the CDR3 is TGTGCCAGCACCTTAGAGACAGGGGGCAGCATGAACACTGAAGCTTTCTTT. Full variable domain (missing parts from reference TRBV28 and TRBJ1-1): DVKVTQSSRYLVKRTGEKVFLECVQDMDHENMFWYRQDPGLGLRLIYFSYDVKMKEKGDIPEGYSVSREKKERFSLILESASTNQTSMYLCASTLETGGSMNTEAFFGQGTRLTVV.

The table lists this clonotype with a few counts. The rearrangement joins TRBV4-3 to TRBJ1-5; a weak D match, TRBD1 (6 bases). The CDR3 runs 15 residues. V lost 0 bases to trimming and J lost 4 bases, with 10 bases between them. Germline V gene data show CDR1 as LGHNA and CDR2 as YSLEER. The CDR3 DNA sequence: TGCGCCAGCAGCCAAGATTGGGGGACAAATCAGCCCCAGCATTTT. Translation gives CASSQDWGTNQPQHF.

About this clonotype: A junction end diverges from the germline sequence, so it may reflect a read error. The chain uses TRBV20-1 and TRBJ2-7; no firm D call. Germline V gives CDR1 DFQATT, CDR2 SNEGSKA (reference sequence). This CDR3 has 11 residues. This CDR3 reads CSLADSNEQYF. DNA of the CDR3: TGCAGTCTCGCAGACTCCAACGAGCAGTACTTC.

This clonotype was seen many times. This chain connects TRBV7-2 to TRBJ2-5; 11 bases map to TRBD2. V gave up 5 bases and J gave up 5 bases; unmatched junction bases: 10. The V gene's germline CDR1 is SGHTA and CDR2 FQGNSA. The CDR3 runs to 16 residues. CDR3 in DNA: TGTGCCAGCAGCAGTGGACTAGCGGGTAATTGGGAGACCCAGTACTTC. Amino acids: CASSSGLAGNWETQYF.

The chain recombines TRBV24-1 with TRBJ2-1, with 16 bases matching TRBD2. This CDR3 has 22 amino acids. The V gene's germline CDR1 is KGHDR and CDR2 SFDVKD. The V and J ends lost 6 bases and 7 bases, in that order; junction bases with no gene match: 23. CDR3 in DNA: TGTGCCACCAGTCCGGGACAGAAAAAACCCCCGGGACTAGCGGGAGGGCGAAATGAGCAGTTCTTC. Translation: CATSPGQKKPPGLAGGRNEQFF.

This clonotype occurred a few times. J is TRBJ2-2 and V is TRBV28, with 9 bases fitting TRBD2. The CDR3 consists of 15 residues. V was pared by 4 bases and J by 5 bases, with 5 bases of the junction left unmatched. Per the germline V gene, CDR1 is MDHEN and CDR2 is SYDVKM. In nucleotides, the CDR3 is TGTGCCAGCAGTTCGACTAGCGGAGATACCGGGGAGCTGTTTTTT. Translating gives CASSSTSGDTGELFF.

The gene calls are TRBV5-1 and TRBJ2-3; a weak D match, TRBD2 (6 bases). Trimming shortened V by 2 bases and J by 0 bases, and 10 bases separated the two germline ends. CDR3 length equals 15 residues. The V gene's germline CDR1 is SGHRS and CDR2 YFSETQ. The CDR3 DNA is TGCGCCAGCAGCTTCTTCGGGAGTAGCACAGATACGCAGTATTTT. It translates to CASSFFGSSTDTQYF.

On this clonotype itself: A much larger clone lies one base from this, so it may be a read error. V and J are TRBV6-5 and TRBJ1-1; 9 nucleotides line up with TRBD1. The V and J ends lost 4 bases and 3 bases, in that order; junction bases with no gene match: 6. The CDR3 extends over 15 amino acids. Looked up from germline, CDR1 is MNHEY and CDR2 is SVGAGI. CDR3 DNA sequence: TGTGCCAGCAGTTTCTACAGGGGGCCCGACACTGAAGCTTTCTTT. This gives the protein CASSFYRGPDTEAFF.

The V gene is TRBV24-1, the J gene TRBJ2-7, with TRBD2 as a possible D gene (5 bases). V was clipped by 8 bases and J by 7 bases, with 14 bases between them. Per germline, CDR1 KGHDR and CDR2 SFDVKD. The CDR3 sequence is 12 residues long. CDR3: CATISPEDEQYV. CDR3 bases: TGTGCCACCATATCCCCGGAGGATGAGCAGTACGTC.

There are many counts of this clonotype. J is TRBJ2-1 and V is TRBV7-2; no clear D gene. Germline CDR1 is SGHTA and CDR2 is FQGNSA. The CDR3 extends over 12 amino acids. V was cut by 1 base and J by 15 bases, with 13 bases left in between. The CDR3 sequence: CASSLGRNPGFF. CDR3 DNA sequence: TGTGCCAGCAGCTTAGGCCGGAACCCAGGGTTCTTC.